The rows below give T cell receptor beta chains drawn from one sample of a study of cytomegalovirus exposure and HLA in healthy donors. The data were produced by immunoSEQ multiplex PCR, yet TCRdb's version contains in-frame clones alone and is incomplete. The table shows approximately 100,000 clones, with about two thirds occurring only once. The sample taken for sequencing was PBMCs. The receptors here all came from a female donor in good health and CMV-seronegative. The CDR3 runs from the conserved cysteine through the conserved F or W. D genes are given only for firm matches.

V,D,length,J,CDR3
TRBV19,-,15,TRBJ1-2,CASRQGRWSLYGYTF
TRBV7-9,-,13,TRBJ1-2,CASSLGAAYGYTF
TRBV9,-,16,TRBJ2-6,CASSVRRDSGANVLTF
TRBV29-1,TRBD2,15,TRBJ2-1,CSVERGLAGVNEQFF
TRBV19,TRBD1,13,TRBJ1-5,CATRQGNNQPQHF
TRBV5-3,TRBD1,15,TRBJ1-1,CARSPWTGGNTEAFF
TRBV14,TRBD2,15,TRBJ2-7,CASSQVSLAVGEQYF
TRBV7-2,TRBD2,15,TRBJ2-5,CASSLDGGRVETQYF
TRBV15,TRBD1,16,TRBJ2-7,CATSSPGQIYSYEQYF
TRBV7-3,TRBD2,14,TRBJ2-1,CASSQGTINNEQFF
TRBV9,-,15,TRBJ2-1,CASSPQGGTRDEQFF
TRBV28,-,13,TRBJ1-2,CATKTEPNYGYTF
TRBV7-9,-,14,TRBJ2-3,CASSISTGTDTQYF
TRBV2,-,13,TRBJ2-5,CASTEPGQETQYF
TRBV27,-,14,TRBJ1-5,CASKPVQGDQPQHF
TRBV19,-,15,TRBJ2-5,CASSIMAGFLETQYF
TRBV28,TRBD1,14,TRBJ1-2,CASSKGTGYYGYTF
TRBV4-3,-,15,TRBJ2-7,CASSQDWGGPYEQYF
TRBV4-3,-,14,TRBJ2-3,CASSQRGGEDTQYF
TRBV5-1,-,14,TRBJ1-4,CASRIRGVGEKLFF
TRBV29-1,-,14,TRBJ2-3,CSVLPGASTDTQYF
TRBV4-2,-,16,TRBJ2-3,CASSHLRGGDTDTQYF
TRBV5-1,TRBD2,15,TRBJ2-1,CASSSGLAGANEQFF
TRBV27,TRBD1,17,TRBJ2-6,CASTRTGQPSGANVLTF
TRBV7-2,-,14,TRBJ1-2,CASSLGPESYGYTF
TRBV7-3,TRBD2,15,TRBJ2-7,CASSVSAGGPYEQYF
TRBV7-9,TRBD2,15,TRBJ2-1,CASSNLEGTSGRRFF
TRBV5-4,-,13,TRBJ2-3,CASSPMGGDTQYF
TRBV7-3,-,12,TRBJ1-4,CASSMGYEKLFF
TRBV7-8,-,13,TRBJ2-7,CASSLAGTYEQYF